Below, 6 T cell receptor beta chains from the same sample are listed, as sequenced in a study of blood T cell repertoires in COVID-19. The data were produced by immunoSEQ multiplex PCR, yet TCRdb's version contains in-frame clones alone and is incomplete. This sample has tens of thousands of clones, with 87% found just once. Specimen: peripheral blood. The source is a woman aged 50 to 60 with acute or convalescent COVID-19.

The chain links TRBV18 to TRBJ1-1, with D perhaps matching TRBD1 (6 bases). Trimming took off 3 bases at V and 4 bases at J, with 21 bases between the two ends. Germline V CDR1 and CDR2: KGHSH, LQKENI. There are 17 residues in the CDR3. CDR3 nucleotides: TGTGCCAGCTCACCTCCTTTTTTGGGGGCAGGAGTCACTGAAGCTTTCTTT. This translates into CASSPPFLGAGVTEAFF.

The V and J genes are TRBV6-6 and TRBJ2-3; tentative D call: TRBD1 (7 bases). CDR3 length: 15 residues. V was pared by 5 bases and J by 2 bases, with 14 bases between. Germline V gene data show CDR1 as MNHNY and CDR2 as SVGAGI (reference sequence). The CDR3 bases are TGTGCCAGCAGTCATCAGGGGGGAGACACAGATACGCAGTATTTT. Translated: CASSHQGGDTDTQYF.

Here the CDR3 DNA reads TGTGCCAGCAGCTTCGCGGGACAGGGGGCGCATCAGCCCCAGCATTTT. It is translated as CASSFAGQGAHQPQHF. The chain uses TRBV7-9 and TRBJ1-5; 12 bases are a match to TRBD1. The CDR3 totals 16 residues. CDR1 and CDR2 from the germline V gene are SEHNR and FQNEAQ (reference sequence). V trimming: 3 bases; J trimming: 5 bases; junction bases outside the gene matches: 5.

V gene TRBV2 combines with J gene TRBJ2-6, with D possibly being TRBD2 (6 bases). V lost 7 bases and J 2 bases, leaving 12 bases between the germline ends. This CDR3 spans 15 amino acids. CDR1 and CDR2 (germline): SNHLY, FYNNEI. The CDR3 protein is CASIGGFTGANVLTF. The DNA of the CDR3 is TGTGCCAGCATTGGAGGGTTTACTGGGGCCAACGTCCTGACTTTC.

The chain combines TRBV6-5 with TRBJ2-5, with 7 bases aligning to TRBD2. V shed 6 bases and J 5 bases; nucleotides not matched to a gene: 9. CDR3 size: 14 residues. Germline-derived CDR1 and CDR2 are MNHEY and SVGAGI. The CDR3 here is CASRDGTNRETQYF. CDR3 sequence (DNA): TGTGCCAGCAGAGACGGGACTAACCGCGAGACCCAGTACTTC.

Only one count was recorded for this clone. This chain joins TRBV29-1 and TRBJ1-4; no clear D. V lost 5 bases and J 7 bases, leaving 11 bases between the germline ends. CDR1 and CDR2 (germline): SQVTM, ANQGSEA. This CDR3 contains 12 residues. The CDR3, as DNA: TGCAGCGTTCGATCTCCAGGTGAAAAACTGTTTTTT. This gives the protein CSVRSPGEKLFF.